This T cell receptor (beta chain) was retrieved from a study of T cells in Graves' hyperthyroidism and ophthalmopathy. At the level of the study: The blood sample was taken at first diagnosis, before treatment began.

Per the germline V gene, CDR1 is SEHNR and CDR2 is FQNEAQ (reference sequence). V was cut by 0 bases and J by 4 bases, with 9 bases left in between. This CDR3 is 15 amino acids long. The investigators amplified TCR beta CDR3 regions from RNA transcripts. HTBI primers were employed in a first-round RT-PCR of the TCR CDR3. From the multiplex PCR reads, TCRdb called clonotypes with MiXCR, one entry per CDR3 protein. The profile shows about 840,000 distinct CDR3 sequences, about two fifths of them singletons. J is TRBJ2-2 and V is TRBV7-9; unclear D gene. The receptor was derived from a man aged 18-30 years with Graves' hyperthyroidism. The specimen was blood. CDR3 sequence: CASSLAGYPTGELFF. CDR3 coding DNA: TGTGCCAGCAGCTTAGCGGGTTACCCCACCGGGGAGCTGTTTTTT.